The next 19 T cell receptor beta chains were all read from a single sample in a study of TIL therapy for anti-PD-1-resistant metastatic lung cancer. The immunoSEQ assay was v3. TCRdb's copy holds only in-frame clones and misses some; the assay was immunoSEQ multiplex PCR. This table holds about 32,000 clones, 74% found once. Described time point: pre-treatment sample, taken before nivolumab and TIL therapy. Sequencing used blood, obtained at baseline. These receptors all stem from a woman between 30 and 85 years old with non-small cell lung cancer.

The genes are TRBV5-1 and TRBJ1-1; D remains ambiguous. V lost 0 bases and J 3 bases, leaving 6 bases between the germline ends. In germline, CDR1 is SGHRS, CDR2 YFSETQ. The CDR3 sequence is 13 residues long. The CDR3 loop is CASSLAVDTEAFF. CDR3 coding DNA: TGCGCCAGCAGCTTGGCCGTGGACACTGAAGCTTTCTTT.

V and J are TRBV18 and TRBJ2-2; D gene uncertain. This CDR3 region has 15 residues. The germline V gene has CDR1 KGHSH and CDR2 LQKENI. The ends were cut back, 2 bases at V and 3 bases at J, with 10 bases in the middle. The CDR3 loop reads CASSPSGMDTGELFF. The CDR3 DNA reads as TGTGCCAGCTCACCATCTGGGATGGACACCGGGGAGCTGTTTTTT. Using reference TRBV18 and TRBJ2-2 for the parts outside the CDR3, the full variable domain is NAGVMQNPRHLVRRRGQEARLRCSPMKGHSHVYWYRQLPEEGLKFMVYLQKENIIDESGMPKERFSAEFPKEGPSILRIQQVVRGDSAAYFCASSPSGMDTGELFFGEGSRLTVL.

Only a few counts were recorded for this clone. The CDR3 protein is CASSALGQNYGYTF. CDR3 sequence (DNA): TGTGCCAGTAGTGCGTTGGGACAGAACTATGGCTACACCTTC. This chain links TRBV19 with TRBJ1-2; 7 bases map to TRBD1. Germline V gene data show CDR1 as LNHDA and CDR2 as SQIVND (reference sequence). CDR3 size: 14 residues. With V trimmed by 5 bases and J by 2 bases, 5 bases remained unmatched.

This clone was found once. The chain joins TRBV5-1 to TRBJ1-1, with 10 positions matching TRBD1. CDR3 length equals 15 residues. Germline lookup yields CDR1 SGHRS and CDR2 YFSETQ. The trim removed 0 bases at V and 4 bases at J, leaving 3 bases unmatched. Here the CDR3 reads CASSLDGTGATEAFF. The CDR3 region has the DNA TGCGCCAGCAGCTTGGATGGGACAGGGGCCACTGAAGCTTTCTTT. The whole variable domain, remainder taken from reference TRBV5-1 and TRBJ1-1, is KAGVTQTPRYLIKTRGQQVTLSCSPISGHRSVSWYQQTPGQGLQFLFEYFSETQRNKGNFPGRFSGRQFSNSRSEMNVSTLELGDSALYLCASSLDGTGATEAFFGQGTRLTVV.

The chain combines TRBV19 with TRBJ2-1; D is uncertain. The CDR3 is made up of 16 amino acids. CDR1 is LNHDA, CDR2 SQIVND, per germline (reference sequence). The ends were cut back, 0 bases at V and 8 bases at J, with 17 bases in the middle. The CDR3 here is CASSIDPPWYGDEQFF. For the CDR3, the DNA is TGTGCCAGTAGTATAGATCCCCCGTGGTATGGCGATGAGCAGTTCTTC.

J is TRBJ2-7 and V is TRBV27, with TRBD2 identical over 10 bases. This CDR3 contains 15 residues. The V gene's germline CDR1 is MNHEY and CDR2 SMNVEV (reference sequence). V gave up 6 bases and J gave up 7 bases; unmatched junction bases: 12. The CDR3 DNA follows: TGTGCCAGCAGAGGGCTAGCGGGAGTTCCAAAAGAGCAGTACTTC. It translates to CASRGLAGVPKEQYF.

The J gene is TRBJ1-5, the V gene TRBV5-1; D is perhaps TRBD1 (5 bases). The CDR3 consists of 13 residues. Germline V gene sequence: CDR1 SGHRS, CDR2 YFSETQ. The germline V and J ends were trimmed by 0 bases and 10 bases, with 11 bases remaining between them. The CDR3 sequence: CASSLAFGTPQHF. The CDR3 DNA reads as TGCGCCAGCAGCTTGGCCTTTGGGACCCCCCAGCATTTT.

This clone is termed medium-sized. The chain employs TRBV18 and TRBJ1-1; TRBD1 matches 8 bases. The J segment lost 1 base and the V segment lost 3 bases, leaving 7 bases of the junction unmatched. CDR3 size: 16 residues. Germline-derived CDR1 and CDR2 are KGHSH and LQKENI. CDR3 bases: TGTGCCAGCTCACCTGGGTCACAGGGGGGGAACACTGAAGCTTTCTTT. The encoded protein is CASSPGSQGGNTEAFF. Drawing the rest from reference TRBV18 and TRBJ1-1, the complete variable domain is NAGVMQNPRHLVRRRGQEARLRCSPMKGHSHVYWYRQLPEEGLKFMVYLQKENIIDESGMPKERFSAEFPKEGPSILRIQQVVRGDSAAYFCASSPGSQGGNTEAFFGQGTRLTVV.

V gene TRBV2 combines with J gene TRBJ2-7; weak D call: TRBD1 (6 bases). Trimming cost V 7 bases and J 7 bases, with 17 bases left between them. Germline CDR1 is SNHLY and CDR2 is FYNNEI. The CDR3 is 13 residues long. The CDR3 region is CASTLGRGVEQYF. The CDR3 region has the DNA TGTGCCAGCACCCTAGGCAGGGGTGTTGAGCAGTACTTC. The full variable domain, its missing parts supplied by reference TRBV2 and TRBJ2-7, is EPEVTQTPSHQVTQMGQEVILRCVPISNHLYFYWYRQILGQKVEFLVSFYNNEISEKSEIFDDQFSVERPDGSNFTLKIRSTKLEDSAMYFCASTLGRGVEQYFGPGTRLTVT.

V and J are TRBV12-5 and TRBJ2-3, with D perhaps TRBD2 (6 bases). Trimming removed 6 bases at V and 6 bases at J, with 19 bases between. The CDR3 runs 15 residues. In germline, CDR1 is LGHNT, CDR2 FRNRAP. CDR3 sequence reads: CASGGGPSTRDTQYF. The CDR3 nucleotides read TGTGCTAGTGGGGGGGGACCCTCTACGAGGGATACGCAGTATTTT.

V usage is TRBV25-1 and J usage is TRBJ2-6; D tentatively fits TRBD1 or TRBD2 (6 bases each). V was cut by 1 base and J by 4 bases, with 8 bases left in between. Germline V gives CDR1 MGHDK, CDR2 SYGVNS. The length of the CDR3 is 15 residues. CDR3 sequence: CASSEWGAGANVLTF. In DNA, the CDR3 is TGTGCCAGCAGTGAATGGGGGGCCGGGGCCAACGTCCTGACTTTC.

This sequence joins TRBV16 and TRBJ1-2, with D hard to call. V lost 0 bases to trimming and J lost 8 bases, with 16 bases between them. This CDR3 has 15 residues. The germline V gene has CDR1 KGHSY and CDR2 FQNENV. DNA of the CDR3: TGTGCCAGCAGCCAATCTACCCAGGCAGTCGGCGGCTACACCTTC. Residues: CASSQSTQAVGGYTF.

The chain has TRBV29-1 and TRBJ1-1; D gene unclear. The CDR3 has 12 residues. From germline, CDR1 is SQVTM and CDR2 ANQGSEA. With 7 bases removed from V and 1 base from J, the gap between germline ends came to 10 bases. The CDR3 spells CSAARPNTEAFF. The CDR3 DNA reads TGCAGCGCGGCTCGGCCGAACACTGAAGCTTTCTTT.

This chain connects TRBV28 to TRBJ2-4, with 8 bases fitting TRBD1. The CDR3 totals 15 residues. Trimming at V came to 3 bases and at J to 7 bases, leaving 8 bases not matched to a gene. Germline V gene data show CDR1 as MDHEN and CDR2 as SYDVKM. The CDR3 here is CASSFRTGQGNIQYF. The CDR3 coding sequence is TGTGCCAGCAGTTTCCGGACAGGGCAAGGGAACATTCAGTACTTC.

The rearrangement joins TRBV7-2 to TRBJ2-1; D perhaps matches TRBD2 (5 bases). Looked up from germline, CDR1 is SGHTA and CDR2 is FQGNSA. The ends were cut back, 2 bases at V and 0 bases at J, with 8 bases in the middle. This CDR3 contains 15 residues. The CDR3 region has the DNA TGTGCCAGCAGCTTAAGCCGGGACTCCTACAATGAGCAGTTCTTC. It is translated as CASSLSRDSYNEQFF.

CDR3 DNA: TGTGCCAGCAGTTTATTGGGTGGTGAAGAAAAACTGTTTTTT. It translates to CASSLLGGEEKLFF. V usage is TRBV28 and J usage is TRBJ1-4, with no clear D. This CDR3 contains 14 residues. The V end lost 1 base, the J end lost 8 bases, and 11 bases lay between the germline ends. The germline gives CDR1 MDHEN, CDR2 SYDVKM.

This chain links TRBV11-2 with TRBJ2-2; TRBD2 aligns across 9 bases. There are 17 residues in the CDR3. The V gene's germline CDR1 is SGHAT and CDR2 FQNNGV. J lost 6 bases, V lost 7 bases, and 15 bases had no gene match. The CDR3 DNA is TGTGCCAGCACCGGTGGGACTAGCCAAGTTGAACCCGGGGAGCTGTTTTTT. It translates to CASTGGTSQVEPGELFF.

For the CDR3, the DNA is TGCGCCAGCAGCTTAGGGACTAGCGGGAGGGCAGGGCAGTTCTTC. Translation: CASSLGTSGRAGQFF. The genes are TRBV5-1 and TRBJ2-1; TRBD2 aligns across 16 bases. CDR3 length: 15 residues. V lost 2 bases, J lost 12 bases, and 5 bases stayed unmatched. From germline, CDR1 is SGHRS and CDR2 YFSETQ. The whole variable domain, remainder taken from reference TRBV5-1 and TRBJ2-1, is KAGVTQTPRYLIKTRGQQVTLSCSPISGHRSVSWYQQTPGQGLQFLFEYFSETQRNKGNFPGRFSGRQFSNSRSEMNVSTLELGDSALYLCASSLGTSGRAGQFFGPGTRLTVL.

This chain connects TRBV6-1 to TRBJ2-3; 11 nucleotides align to TRBD2. The CDR3 consists of 14 residues. V dropped 5 bases and J dropped 7; count of bases not matched to a gene: 5. Germline V gene sequence: CDR1 MNHNS, CDR2 SASEGT. The CDR3 DNA follows: TGTGCCAGCAGTCCTCTAGCGGGAGGCAATACGCAGTATTTT. Translation: CASSPLAGGNTQYF.